Listed below are T cell receptor beta chains from one sample, sequenced in a study of PD-L1 blockade in urothelial cancer. Only in-frame clones appear in the TCRdb table, and some are missing; sequencing was by immunoSEQ multiplex PCR. The profile shows around 14,000 clones, 70% to 90% of them singletons. This material consisted of PBMCs, taken around atezolizumab (anti-PD-L1) treatment. The receptors here all came from a man between 70 and 80 years old with urothelial cancer. Each CDR3 is given without its conserved first and last residue. Fields, in order: J gene, V gene, CDR3 protein.

J gene: TRBJ2-6
V gene: TRBV28
CDR3 protein: ASSLVHGTGFTGANVLT

J gene: TRBJ1-4
V gene: TRBV5-1
CDR3 protein: ASSSTAASDEKLF

J gene: TRBJ2-1
V gene: TRBV18
CDR3 protein: ASSAQGAGNEQF

J gene: TRBJ2-2
V gene: TRBV19
CDR3 protein: ASSPTGVSGELF

J gene: TRBJ2-1
V gene: TRBV5-1
CDR3 protein: ASSEYSPTYNEQF

J gene: TRBJ2-3
V gene: TRBV7-9
CDR3 protein: ASSLAPGGAGTDTQY

J gene: TRBJ2-5
V gene: TRBV15
CDR3 protein: ATGLAGGWETQY

J gene: TRBJ2-3
V gene: TRBV18
CDR3 protein: ASSPMRSTDTQY

J gene: TRBJ1-5
V gene: TRBV19
CDR3 protein: ASSKTVAAYSNQPQH

J gene: TRBJ1-2
V gene: TRBV19
CDR3 protein: ASSNRRDSTYGYT

J gene: TRBJ1-1
V gene: TRBV19
CDR3 protein: ASSLQGAGNTEAF

J gene: TRBJ2-2
V gene: TRBV10-1
CDR3 protein: ASRTGAGELF

J gene: TRBJ1-5
V gene: TRBV12-5
CDR3 protein: ASGLGQGGSNQPQH

J gene: TRBJ2-1
V gene: TRBV14
CDR3 protein: ASSQIGTSGGYEQF

J gene: TRBJ2-7
V gene: TRBV11-2
CDR3 protein: ASTVLSSGGASEQY

J gene: TRBJ2-1
V gene: TRBV15
CDR3 protein: ATSNGLAGGNEQF

J gene: TRBJ1-1
V gene: TRBV2
CDR3 protein: ASSRGEGVNTEAF

J gene: TRBJ2-5
V gene: TRBV7-9
CDR3 protein: ASSLVGTQETQY

J gene: TRBJ2-4
V gene: TRBV4-2
CDR3 protein: ASSQDLGGARNIQY

J gene: TRBJ2-7
V gene: TRBV28
CDR3 protein: ASRPTSGGRSYEQY

J gene: TRBJ2-3
V gene: TRBV5-1
CDR3 protein: ASREAADTQY

J gene: TRBJ2-7
V gene: TRBV4-1
CDR3 protein: ASSQDTSGGAY

J gene: TRBJ1-1
V gene: TRBV30
CDR3 protein: AWRMRMKNTEAF

J gene: TRBJ1-2
V gene: TRBV30
CDR3 protein: AWRVDRMEAYGYT

J gene: TRBJ1-5
V gene: TRBV27
CDR3 protein: ASQTRGQEYNQPQH

J gene: TRBJ2-5
V gene: TRBV5-5
CDR3 protein: ASSLEATGGETQY

J gene: TRBJ1-2
V gene: TRBV7-9
CDR3 protein: ASSSRTGVNGYT

J gene: TRBJ2-2
V gene: TRBV10-3
CDR3 protein: AISTGVAGELF

J gene: TRBJ2-7
V gene: TRBV5-1
CDR3 protein: ASSPSVGQSAYEQY

J gene: TRBJ2-2
V gene: TRBV5-6
CDR3 protein: ASSLEGGATNTGELF

J gene: TRBJ1-1
V gene: TRBV6-5
CDR3 protein: ASRQPPNTEAF

J gene: TRBJ1-2
V gene: TRBV20-1
CDR3 protein: SARQNYGYT

J gene: TRBJ2-3
V gene: TRBV11-2
CDR3 protein: ASSFRGVGGGSTDTQY

J gene: TRBJ2-7
V gene: TRBV30
CDR3 protein: AWKGQGLTYEQY

J gene: TRBJ1-2
V gene: TRBV13
CDR3 protein: ASSQTGTGGARSAGYT

J gene: TRBJ1-5
V gene: TRBV15
CDR3 protein: ATSRDPSGNQPQH

J gene: TRBJ1-3
V gene: TRBV27
CDR3 protein: ASSPMTGLRLRNTIY

J gene: TRBJ2-2
V gene: TRBV11-1
CDR3 protein: ASTRRDTGELF

J gene: TRBJ2-7
V gene: TRBV28
CDR3 protein: ASRSHGQGNEQY

J gene: TRBJ1-2
V gene: TRBV11-2
CDR3 protein: ASSLVQGTNGYT

J gene: TRBJ2-2
V gene: TRBV10-1
CDR3 protein: ASGTGLAQNTGELF

J gene: TRBJ2-1
V gene: TRBV5-1
CDR3 protein: ASSLAADSLGNEQF

J gene: TRBJ2-7
V gene: TRBV4-1
CDR3 protein: ASSFRAGTGTYEQY

J gene: TRBJ2-2
V gene: TRBV14
CDR3 protein: ASSQFRAGELF

J gene: TRBJ1-1
V gene: TRBV19
CDR3 protein: ASSTPYEAF

J gene: TRBJ2-3
V gene: TRBV9
CDR3 protein: ASRGLADTQY

J gene: TRBJ2-3
V gene: TRBV4-1
CDR3 protein: ASSQGAGQGKDTQY

J gene: TRBJ2-1
V gene: TRBV7-2
CDR3 protein: ASSFSAQESYNEQF

J gene: TRBJ2-5
V gene: TRBV2
CDR3 protein: ASSEQGGSGGVETQY

J gene: TRBJ2-2
V gene: TRBV10-3
CDR3 protein: AISTSGGDVGELF

J gene: TRBJ2-7
V gene: TRBV11-2
CDR3 protein: ASSFRTGYEQY

J gene: TRBJ2-2
V gene: TRBV4-1
CDR3 protein: ASSQAYRATGELF

J gene: TRBJ1-3
V gene: TRBV7-9
CDR3 protein: ASSFANYRGPGNTIY

J gene: TRBJ2-3
V gene: TRBV2
CDR3 protein: ASTLQGGTQY

J gene: TRBJ1-4
V gene: TRBV28
CDR3 protein: ASSLGRRRVEKLF

J gene: TRBJ1-3
V gene: TRBV6-5
CDR3 protein: ASSPRPIAGNTIY

J gene: TRBJ2-3
V gene: TRBV15
CDR3 protein: ATSARTGGADTQY

J gene: TRBJ2-2
V gene: TRBV5-1
CDR3 protein: ASRLGQENTGELF